One sample yielded the 8 T cell receptor beta chains listed below, sequenced in a study of blood T cell repertoires in COVID-19. Method: immunoSEQ multiplex PCR; TCRdb's copy keeps in-frame clones and lacks some. The sample comprises about 250,000 clones, more than 70% of which are singletons, and approximately 6.2% rests with the top ten. Sequenced: peripheral blood. The receptor set was obtained from a woman aged 80 or over with COVID-19, enrolled during active disease.

This clone was recorded only once. V gene TRBV6-2 or TRBV6-3 combines with J gene TRBJ2-1; 13 nucleotides line up with TRBD2. There are 16 residues in the CDR3. With 2 bases clipped from V and 6 bases from J, the junction kept 4 bases outside the gene matches. Germline assignment: CDR1 MNHEY and CDR2 SVGEGT. The CDR3 DNA reads as TGTGCCAGCAGTTACGAACTAGCGGGGGGGCTCAATGAGCAGTTCTTC. It encodes CASSYELAGGLNEQFF.

This clone was counted between two and nine times. V gene TRBV6-5 combines with J gene TRBJ1-2, with 7 nucleotides matching TRBD1. Trimming removed 6 bases from V and 0 bases from J; junction bases left unmatched: 4. The CDR3 totals 14 residues. Germline V CDR1 and CDR2: MNHEY, SVGAGI. The CDR3 bases are TGTGCCAGCAGGCACAGGGGATCTAACTATGGCTACACCTTC. It codes for CASRHRGSNYGYTF.

The rearrangement uses TRBV5-1 and TRBJ1-6; D call uncertain. V lost 0 bases and J 7 bases, leaving 14 bases between the germline ends. The CDR3 contains 16 residues. Germline V gene sequence: CDR1 SGHRS, CDR2 YFSETQ. CDR3 loop: CASSLDAVGRNSPLHF. In nucleotides, the CDR3 is TGCGCCAGCAGCTTGGACGCAGTGGGCAGAAATTCACCCCTCCACTTT.

The DNA of the CDR3 is TGTGCCAGCAATACACCAGGGGTAGGCTATGGCTACACCTTC. The encoded protein is CASNTPGVGYGYTF. The gene calls are TRBV5-4 and TRBJ1-2; the D gene is possibly TRBD1 (6 bases). Germline CDR1 is SGHNT and CDR2 is YYREEE (reference sequence). Trimming pared 6 bases from V and 4 bases from J, leaving 16 bases between. The CDR3 totals 14 residues. Complete variable domain (other parts from reference TRBV5-4 and TRBJ1-2): ETGVTQSPTHLIKTRGQQVTLRCSSQSGHNTVSWYQQALGQGPQFIFQYYREEENGRGNFPPRFSGLQFPNYSSELNVNALELDDSALYLCASNTPGVGYGYTFGSGTRLTVV.

This clone was recorded a few times. The chain combines TRBV5-5 with TRBJ1-4; 7 nucleotides agree with TRBD1. With 3 bases clipped from V and 5 bases from J, the junction kept 10 bases outside the gene matches. Germline loops: CDR1 SGHKS, CDR2 YYEKEE (reference sequence). This CDR3 has 16 residues. The CDR3 bases are TGTGCCAGCAGCTCGCACCACGGGACAGTAAATGAAAAACTGTTTTTT. It encodes CASSSHHGTVNEKLFF.

This clone was seen a few times. The chain recombines TRBV7-8 with TRBJ2-7, with D uncertain. Germline CDR1 is SGHVS and CDR2 is FQNEAQ. This CDR3 spans 13 amino acids. V gave up 6 bases and J gave up 6 bases, with 15 bases separating them. The CDR3 protein is CASSGTISGEQYF. In DNA, the CDR3 is TGTGCCAGCAGTGGAACTATTTCGGGCGAGCAGTACTTC.

In DNA form, the CDR3 reads TGTGCCAGCAGCGTCTTCAGGGTGCGCACTGAAGCTTTCTTT. Translating gives CASSVFRVRTEAFF. V usage is TRBV28 and J usage is TRBJ1-1; tentative D call: TRBD1 (5 bases). Trimming stripped 6 bases from V and 4 bases from J, with 15 bases between. CDR1 is MDHEN and CDR2 is SYDVKM in the germline V gene. This CDR3 is built from 14 residues.

This chain uses TRBV6-5 with TRBJ1-2; 8 positions agree with TRBD1. The CDR3 runs 15 residues. CDR1 is MNHEY, CDR2 SVGAGI, per germline. V shed 0 bases, J shed 3 bases, and the junction held 3 bases outside the gene matches. CDR3 region: CASSYSAGGDYGYTF. Here the CDR3 DNA reads TGTGCCAGCAGTTACTCGGCAGGGGGCGACTATGGCTACACCTTC.